This entry describes one T cell receptor (beta chain). These data originate in a study of blood T cell repertoires in COVID-19. Study background: From the United States, Italy and Spain came samples of acute and convalescent COVID-19. The cDNA or gDNA used as material had been derived from T cells, B-cell-depleted T cells, or PBMCs.

Original processing notes: It was from reference gene primer amplification that nucleated cell counts were estimated. Profiled with immunoSEQ multiplex PCR; TCRdb holds only in-frame clones, not every one. V and J calls and clone size follow that table, whereas D and trimming were derived from the DNA. In the table there are fewer than 250,000 clones, 84% of which are singletons. The sequencing sample was made of peripheral blood. This receptor was obtained from a man in his fifties with acute or convalescent COVID-19.

The CDR3 spells CASSAPTGNDDSPLHF. CDR3 coding DNA: TGTGCCAGCAGCGCCCCGACAGGGAATGATGATTCACCCCTCCACTTT. The J gene is TRBJ1-6, the V gene TRBV9; 7 nucleotides match TRBD1. Germline V CDR1 and CDR2: SGDLS, YYNGEE. The ends lost 3 bases at V and 8 bases at J; junction bases unmatched: 11. The CDR3 runs 16 residues.